Presented here are 24 T cell receptor beta chains from one specimen sequenced in a study of T cell repertoires in cytomegalovirus infection. These receptors' targets are unknown. MiXCR, applied by TCRdb to the reads, yields one record per CDR3 protein. The sample has some 200,000 distinct CDR3 sequences; 35% to 40% are singletons. The input for sequencing was CD8+ T cells from cultured PBMCs, taken from culture after CMV antigen stimulation. The origin of the receptors is a human donor in good health (CMV status not recorded). Some clones in this sample may be carry-over from other donors' samples.

This rearrangement joins TRBV7-4 to TRBJ2-7; D may be TRBD1 or TRBD2 (6 bases each). The V end was cut by 0 bases, the J end by 3 bases, with 15 bases between. Per germline, CDR1 SGHVT and CDR2 SQSDAQ. This CDR3 is built from 16 residues. The CDR3, as DNA: TGTGCCAGCAGCTTAGCCGCGGGGACAACCCACTACGAGCAGTACTTC. Translation: CASSLAAGTTHYEQYF.

This clonotype came up a few times. The chain joins TRBV11-3 to TRBJ2-3, with 10 nucleotides matching TRBD2. The CDR3 extends over 17 amino acids. The V segment lost 4 bases and the J segment 6 bases; nucleotides outside the gene matches: 13. Per germline, CDR1 SGHNT and CDR2 YENEEA. The CDR3 loop reads CASSSRSSGGRADTQYF. The CDR3 region has the DNA TGTGCCAGCAGCTCCCGGAGTAGCGGGGGGCGAGCGGATACGCAGTATTTT.

This clonotype was detected once. The chain is built from TRBV27 and TRBJ2-4, with TRBD1 matching 7 bases. In germline, CDR1 is MNHEY, CDR2 SMNVEV (reference sequence). The CDR3 consists of 15 residues. The trim removed 3 bases at V and 0 bases at J, leaving 2 bases unmatched. The CDR3 loop is CASSFTGAAKNIQYF. CDR3 in DNA: TGTGCCAGCAGTTTTACAGGGGCAGCCAAAAACATTCAGTACTTC.

This chain connects TRBV19 to TRBJ2-1, with 8 bases identical to TRBD2. The CDR3 has 14 amino acids. The V segment lost 3 bases and the J segment 5 bases; nucleotides outside the gene matches: 3. Germline CDR1 LNHDA, CDR2 SQIVND (reference sequence). CDR3 DNA sequence: TGTGCCAGTAGTATCGCTAGCGGGCACAATGAGCAGTTCTTC. Its translation is CASSIASGHNEQFF.

The rearrangement links TRBV4-2 to TRBJ2-2; 9 bases are a match to TRBD2. Germline trimming cut 7 bases from V and 4 bases from J; bases unmatched to any gene: 13. Germline assignment: CDR1 LGHNA and CDR2 YNFKEQ. The CDR3 covers 17 residues. The CDR3 DNA sequence: TGTGCCAGCACAGGGCGGGGGGGTTCCGGGATCACCGGGGAGCTGTTTTTT. It yields the protein CASTGRGGSGITGELFF.

This clonotype has a handful of counts. V and J are TRBV7-9 and TRBJ2-2; 7 bases map to TRBD1. The germline gives CDR1 SEHNR, CDR2 FQNEAQ (reference sequence). V was pared by 2 bases and J by 1 base, with 16 bases of the junction left unmatched. The CDR3 loop spans 20 amino acids. CDR3 coding DNA: TGTGCCAGCAGCTTACTACGCGGCTATCTAGGGGGCCTGAACACCGGGGAGCTGTTTTTT. Translating it yields CASSLLRGYLGGLNTGELFF.

The chain employs TRBV5-5 and TRBJ1-2; 10 bases match TRBD1. Germline loops: CDR1 SGHKS, CDR2 YYEKEE (reference sequence). There are 18 residues in the CDR3. V gave up 0 bases and J gave up 4 bases; unmatched junction bases: 12. The CDR3 DNA follows: TGTGCCAGCAGCTTGGCCCGGGACAGGGGCGGGGGTGTCTATGGCTACACCTTC. Protein: CASSLARDRGGGVYGYTF. Together with reference TRBV5-5 and TRBJ1-2, the CDR3 gives the full variable domain: DAGVTQSPTHLIKTRGQQVTLRCSPISGHKSVSWYQQVLGQGPQFIFQYYEKEERGRGNFPDRFSARQFPNYSSELNVNALLLGDSALYLCASSLARDRGGGVYGYTFGSGTRLTVV.

This clonotype was seen only a few times. The chain uses TRBV7-2 and TRBJ1-1, with 10 bases matching TRBD1. V was clipped by 5 bases and J by 5 bases; unmatched bases: 11. The CDR3 contains 16 residues. Germline V gene lookup returns CDR1 SGHTA and CDR2 FQGNSA. DNA for the CDR3: TGTGCCAGCAGCGCCGTGACAGGGGGCAGTACTACTGAAGCTTTCTTT. Protein: CASSAVTGGSTTEAFF.

In its sample, this clonotype was seen a few times. The gene calls are TRBV7-9 and TRBJ2-1, with 9 bases identical to TRBD1. Germline V lookup: CDR1 SEHNR, CDR2 FQNEAQ (reference sequence). The CDR3 extends over 15 amino acids. The ends lost 6 bases at V and 7 bases at J; junction bases unmatched: 10. CDR3: CASSLGTGKKNEQFF. The CDR3 bases are TGTGCCAGCAGTCTAGGGACAGGGAAGAAAAATGAGCAGTTCTTC.

This clonotype turned up a few times. This chain joins TRBV7-9 and TRBJ2-7; possibly TRBD2 for D (5 bases). Trimming took off 5 bases at V and 3 bases at J, with 14 bases between the two ends. This CDR3 comprises 14 residues. Germline CDR1 and CDR2: SEHNR and FQNEAQ (reference sequence). CDR3 region: CASSPAAADYEQYF. The CDR3 nucleotides are TGTGCCAGCAGCCCAGCGGCGGCGGACTACGAGCAGTACTTC.

V usage is TRBV7-2 and J usage is TRBJ2-1; 16 positions agree with TRBD2. After removal of 7 bases from V and 4 bases from J, the junction contained 10 bases not matched to a gene. CDR3 size: 18 residues. Looked up from germline, CDR1 is SGHTA and CDR2 is FQGNSA. CDR3 sequence reads: CASTMGLAGGPGYNEQFF. The CDR3 coding sequence is TGTGCCAGCACCATGGGACTAGCGGGGGGGCCTGGGTACAATGAGCAGTTCTTC. Full variable domain (outside the CDR3, taken from reference TRBV7-2 and TRBJ2-1): GAGVSQSPSNKVTEKGKDVELRCDPISGHTALYWYRQSLGQGLEFLIYFQGNSAPDKSGLPSDRFSAERTGGSVSTLTIQRTQQEDSAVYLCASTMGLAGGPGYNEQFFGPGTRLTVL.

This chain links TRBV2 with TRBJ2-4; TRBD2 matches at 8 bases. This CDR3 is 16 amino acids long. Germline V gene lookup returns CDR1 SNHLY and CDR2 FYNNEI. Germline trimming cut 6 bases from V and 0 bases from J; bases unmatched to any gene: 7. This CDR3 reads CASSPTSGPAKNIQYF. CDR3 DNA: TGTGCCAGCAGCCCCACTAGCGGTCCAGCCAAAAACATTCAGTACTTC.

The chain joins TRBV7-3 to TRBJ1-5; TRBD1 matches 8 bases. CDR1 and CDR2 from the germline V gene are SGHTA and FQGTGA. The CDR3 is 15 amino acids. V shed 6 bases, J shed 5 bases, and the junction held 9 bases outside the gene matches. The CDR3 here is CASSSDRVGDQPQHF. For the CDR3, the DNA is TGTGCCAGCAGTTCGGACAGGGTTGGAGATCAGCCCCAGCATTTT.

The rearrangement joins TRBV6-5 to TRBJ1-4; a possible D gene is TRBD1 (6 bases). The CDR3 is 13 residues long. CDR1 is MNHEY, CDR2 SVGAGI, per germline. CDR3 DNA: TGTGTAAAATCGGGGGGCACTAATGAAAAACTGTTTTTT. Its translation: CVKSGGTNEKLFF.

The genes are TRBV7-9 and TRBJ2-5, with TRBD2 identical over 8 bases. The length of the CDR3 is 14 residues. J gave up 4 bases and V 6 bases, and 7 bases lay outside the gene matches. Germline assignment: CDR1 SEHNR and CDR2 FQNEAQ (reference sequence). CDR3: CASRPPAGGETQYF. CDR3 bases: TGTGCCAGCAGGCCACCCGCGGGGGGAGAGACCCAGTACTTC.

The chain joins TRBV5-1 to TRBJ2-7; a weak D match, TRBD2 (5 bases). V was clipped by 0 bases and J by 0 bases, with 13 bases between them. The length of the CDR3 is 16 residues. Germline CDR1 is SGHRS and CDR2 is YFSETQ. DNA of the CDR3: TGCGCCAGCAGCTTGGGGCCGGGGTCGAGCTCCTACGAGCAGTACTTC. As protein: CASSLGPGSSSYEQYF.

This clonotype was detected a few times. The rearrangement joins TRBV12-3 or TRBV12-4 to TRBJ2-1; 8 bases fit TRBD1. J gave up 8 bases and V 6 bases, and 12 bases lay outside the gene matches. CDR3 length: 15 residues. The CDR3 region is CASSPQKTGDDEQFF. The DNA for the CDR3 is TGTGCCAGCAGCCCTCAAAAGACAGGGGACGATGAGCAGTTCTTC.

The table lists this clonotype with a count of one. The chain combines TRBV13 with TRBJ2-7, with 8 bases that match TRBD2. Germline assignment: CDR1 PRHDT and CDR2 FYEKMQ (reference sequence). The CDR3 has 16 residues. V gave up 6 bases and J gave up 8 bases; unmatched junction bases: 18. DNA of the CDR3: TGTGCCAGCAGTACTAAGCCGGGACTAGAGATTCCCAAGCAGTACTTC. It codes for CASSTKPGLEIPKQYF.

This chain uses TRBV7-6 with TRBJ2-1, with 11 bases lining up with TRBD2. In germline, CDR1 is SGHVS, CDR2 FNYEAQ. This CDR3 is built from 15 residues. The trim removed 3 bases at V and 6 bases at J, leaving 4 bases unmatched. CDR3 residues: CASSLTLAGANEQFF. CDR3 sequence (DNA): TGTGCCAGCAGCTTGACACTAGCGGGAGCCAATGAGCAGTTCTTC.

The J gene is TRBJ1-1, the V gene TRBV13; 10 positions match TRBD1. The CDR3 length is 13 residues. Germline CDR1 reads PRHDT; CDR2 reads FYEKMQ (reference sequence). With V trimmed by 8 bases and J by 5 bases, 5 bases remained unmatched. CDR3 DNA: TGTGCCAGCGTGGACAGGGGGGGGACTGAAGCTTTCTTT. This encodes CASVDRGGTEAFF.

There are a few counts of this clonotype. The CDR3 region has the DNA TGTGCCAGCTTACAGGGGCGGAACACTGAAGCTTTCTTT. The encoded protein is CASLQGRNTEAFF. The J gene is TRBJ1-1, the V gene TRBV19; 7 bases map to TRBD1. The CDR3 is made up of 13 amino acids. CDR1 is LNHDA and CDR2 is SQIVND in the germline V gene (reference sequence). V trimming: 9 bases; J trimming: 1 base; junction bases outside the gene matches: 5.

The chain uses TRBV29-1 and TRBJ2-1, with D perhaps matching TRBD1 (6 bases). The CDR3 spans 14 residues. The V gene lost 5 bases and the J gene lost 3 bases, with 14 bases spanning the gap. Looked up from germline, CDR1 is SQVTM and CDR2 is ANQGSEA. CDR3 amino acids: CSVSLGAGYNEQFF. CDR3 bases: TGCAGCGTTTCCTTGGGGGCGGGCTACAATGAGCAGTTCTTC.

The chain links TRBV4-1 to TRBJ2-5; weak D call: TRBD1 (6 bases). Germline CDR1 reads MGHRA; CDR2 reads YSYEKL. The CDR3 is 12 residues long. V was cut by 6 bases and J by 5 bases, with 10 bases left in between. DNA for the CDR3: TGCGCCAGCAGTCCTACAGGGGAGACCCAGTACTTC. Protein: CASSPTGETQYF.

The chain uses TRBV2 and TRBJ2-2; 12 bases align to TRBD2. CDR1 SNHLY and CDR2 FYNNEI come from the germline V gene. V lost 7 bases to trimming and J lost 5 bases; unmatched junction nucleotides: 14. The CDR3 spans 18 residues. The CDR3 loop is CASNQRASGRAQTGELFF. CDR3 bases: TGTGCCAGCAACCAACGGGCTAGCGGGAGGGCCCAGACCGGGGAGCTGTTTTTT. Full variable domain (rest looked up from reference TRBV2 and TRBJ2-2): EPEVTQTPSHQVTQMGQEVILRCVPISNHLYFYWYRQILGQKVEFLVSFYNNEISEKSEIFDDQFSVERPDGSNFTLKIRSTKLEDSAMYFCASNQRASGRAQTGELFFGEGSRLTVL.